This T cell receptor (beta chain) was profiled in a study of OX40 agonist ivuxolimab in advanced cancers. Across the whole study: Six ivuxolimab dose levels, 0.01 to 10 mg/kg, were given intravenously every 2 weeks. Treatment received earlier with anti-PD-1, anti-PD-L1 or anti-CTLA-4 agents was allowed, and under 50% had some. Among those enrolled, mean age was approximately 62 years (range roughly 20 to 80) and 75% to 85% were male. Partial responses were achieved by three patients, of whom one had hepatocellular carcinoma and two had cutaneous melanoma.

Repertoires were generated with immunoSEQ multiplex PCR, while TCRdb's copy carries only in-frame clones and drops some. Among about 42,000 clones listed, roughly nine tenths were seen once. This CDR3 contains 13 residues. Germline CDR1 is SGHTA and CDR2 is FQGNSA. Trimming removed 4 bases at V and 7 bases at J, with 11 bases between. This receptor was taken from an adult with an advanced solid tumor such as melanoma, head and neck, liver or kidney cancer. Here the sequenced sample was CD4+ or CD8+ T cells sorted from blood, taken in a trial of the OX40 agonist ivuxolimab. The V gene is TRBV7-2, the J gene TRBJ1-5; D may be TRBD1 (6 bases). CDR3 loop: CASSSGQRQPQHF. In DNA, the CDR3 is TGTGCCAGCAGCTCGGGACAACGGCAGCCCCAGCATTTT.